This T cell receptor beta chain was recovered during a study of OX40 agonist ivuxolimab in advanced cancers. Worth noting for this clone: Antigen: not known.

Study results and limitations: Partial responders dosed at 0.1-3.0 mg/kg displayed clonal expansion ranking among the lowest.

TCRdb keeps only in-frame clones here, not all; method: immunoSEQ multiplex PCR. The profile shows about 44,000 clones, about 87% of them singletons. The input for sequencing was CD4+ or CD8+ T cells sorted from blood, taken in a trial of the OX40 agonist ivuxolimab. The sequence was collected from an adult with an advanced solid tumor such as melanoma, head and neck, liver or kidney cancer.

The CDR3, as DNA: TGTGCCAGCAGCGAGGCCCCTGGGATGGCCACTGAAGCTTTCTTT. Residues: CASSEAPGMATEAFF. V usage is TRBV9 and J usage is TRBJ1-1; D ambiguous. The V end lost 3 bases, the J end lost 4 bases, and 16 bases lay between the germline ends. The CDR3 is made up of 15 amino acids. Looked up from germline, CDR1 is SGDLS and CDR2 is YYNGEE.